This T cell receptor beta chain was sequenced during a study of identical twins. The germline gives CDR1 SGHDN, CDR2 FVKESK. The CDR3 spans 13 residues. The V gene end was trimmed by 0 bases and the J gene end by 6 bases; junction bases not matched to a gene: 1. All donors comprised healthy Caucasians. TCRdb processed the 5' RACE reads anew with MiXCR; each CDR3 protein has one entry. Altogether under 1 million distinct CDR3 sequences are present, about 12% being singletons, with the ten largest covering about 1.6%. The data also belong to a second study, concerning yellow fever vaccine responses in identical twins.

The clonotype originates from a woman in her late teens or twenties in good health. The sequenced sample was PBMCs. The chain employs TRBV14 and TRBJ2-7, with 8 bases fitting TRBD2. The CDR3 sequence is CASSQESGSEQYF. The CDR3 nucleotides read TGTGCCAGCAGCCAAGAAAGCGGGAGCGAGCAGTACTTC.